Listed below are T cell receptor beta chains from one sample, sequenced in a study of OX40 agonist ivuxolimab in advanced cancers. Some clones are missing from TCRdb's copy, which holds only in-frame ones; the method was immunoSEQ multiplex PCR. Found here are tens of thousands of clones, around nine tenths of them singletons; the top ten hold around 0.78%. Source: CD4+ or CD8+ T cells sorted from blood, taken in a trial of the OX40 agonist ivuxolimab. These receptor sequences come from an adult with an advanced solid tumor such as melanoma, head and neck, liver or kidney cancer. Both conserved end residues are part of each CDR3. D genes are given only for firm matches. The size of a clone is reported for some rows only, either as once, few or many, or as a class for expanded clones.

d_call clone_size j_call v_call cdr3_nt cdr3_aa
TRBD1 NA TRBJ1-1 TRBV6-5 TGTGCCAGCAGATTCGGTAGGGGGCTCGACACTGAAGCTTTCTTT CASRFGRGLDTEAFF
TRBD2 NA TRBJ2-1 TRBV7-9 TGTGCCAGCAGCTCGACGGGGGGACGATACTACAATGAGCAGTTCTTC CASSSTGGRYYNEQFF
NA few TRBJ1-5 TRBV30 TGTGCCTGGAGTGGGGACTTGGCTATACAGCCCCAGCATTTT CAWSGDLAIQPQHF
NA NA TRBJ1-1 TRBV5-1 TGCGCCAGCAGCCCCGGAACTTGGGCGGGCACTGAAGCTTTCTTT CASSPGTWAGTEAFF
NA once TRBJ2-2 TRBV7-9 TGTGCCAGCAGCTTAGTTCAGGGGAACACCGGGGAGCTGTTTTTT CASSLVQGNTGELFF
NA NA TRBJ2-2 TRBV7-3 TGTGCCAGCAGCTTAACCCCCACCGGGGAGCTGTTTTTT CASSLTPTGELFF
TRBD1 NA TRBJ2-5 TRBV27 TGTGCCAGCAGTTTCACAGGGGCGATGTACCAAGAGACCCAGTACTTC CASSFTGAMYQETQYF
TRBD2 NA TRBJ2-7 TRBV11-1 TGTGCCAGCAGCTTATACTCCGGACTAGCGGGGTCCGTTCGCGAGCAGTACTTC CASSLYSGLAGSVREQYF
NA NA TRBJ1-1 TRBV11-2 TGTGCCAGCAGCTTATCGGCATCATCCGGGAGCACTGAAGCTTTCTTT CASSLSASSGSTEAFF
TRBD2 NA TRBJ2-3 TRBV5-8 TGTGCCAGCAGCTTAGGGGTAGCGGGAGTGGGAGATACGCAGTATTTT CASSLGVAGVGDTQYF
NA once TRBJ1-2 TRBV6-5 TGTGCCAGCAGCCCAGGGTTCCTCTATGGCTACACCTTC CASSPGFLYGYTF
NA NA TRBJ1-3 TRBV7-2 TGTGCCAGCAGCTTAAACATGGTCTCTGGAAACACCATATATTTT CASSLNMVSGNTIYF
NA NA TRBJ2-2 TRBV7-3 TGTGCCAGCAGCTTACTAGAGACCGGGGAGCTGTTTTTT CASSLLETGELFF
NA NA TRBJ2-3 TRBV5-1 TGCGCCAGCAGCTCAGGTGCGGGGATTAGCACAGATACGCAGTATTTT CASSSGAGISTDTQYF
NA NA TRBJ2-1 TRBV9 TGTGCCAGCAGCCTCTGGGGGGGCGCGGTGGAACAGTTCTTC CASSLWGGAVEQFF
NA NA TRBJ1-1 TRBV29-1 TGCAGCGTTGAACGTGGGAGAGAAGCTTTCTTT CSVERGREAFF
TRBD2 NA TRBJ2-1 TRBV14 TGTGCCAGCAGCCTAGGGGGGACTAGCGGGAGTGTTGAGCAGTTCTTC CASSLGGTSGSVEQFF
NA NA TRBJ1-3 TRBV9 TGTGCCAGCAGCGTTCCTATCTCCGGGAGGGACACCATATATTTT CASSVPISGRDTIYF
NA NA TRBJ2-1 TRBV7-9 TGTGCCAGCAGCCCAGTTTCGAATGAGCAGTTCTTC CASSPVSNEQFF
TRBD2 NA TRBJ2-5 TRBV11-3 TGTGCCAGCAGCCTTGGAGCGGGGGGGCCGGAGACCCAGTACTTC CASSLGAGGPETQYF
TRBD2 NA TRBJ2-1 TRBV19 TGTGCCAGTAGTGGGCTAGCGGGAGCGGAGCAGTTCTTC CASSGLAGAEQFF
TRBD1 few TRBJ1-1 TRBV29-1 TGCAGCGTTGGGGGACAGGGGGCCACTGAAGCTTTCTTT CSVGGQGATEAFF
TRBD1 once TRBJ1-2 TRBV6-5 TGTGCCAGCAGTTACTCGGAGACAGGGGGCAGGAATGGCTACACCTTC CASSYSETGGRNGYTF
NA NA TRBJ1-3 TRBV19 TGTGCCAGTAGTATACAGAAATCTGGAAACACCATATATTTT CASSIQKSGNTIYF
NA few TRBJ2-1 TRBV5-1 TGCGCCAGCAGCACGGACGTTGCCAATGAGCAGTTCTTC CASSTDVANEQFF
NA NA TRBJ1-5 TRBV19 TGTGCCAGTAGTATGGAGGGTCGGGGGGGCAATCAGCCCCAGCATTTT CASSMEGRGGNQPQHF
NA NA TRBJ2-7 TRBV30 TGTGCCTGGGACCTGCTTGGCTACGAGCAGTACTTC CAWDLLGYEQYF
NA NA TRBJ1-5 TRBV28 TGTGCCAGCAGTTTAACGAGGGGAAGGACCCAGCATTTT CASSLTRGRTQHF
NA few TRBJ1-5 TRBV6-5 TGTGCCAGCAGTAGGACAGCGAGCAATCAGCCCCAGCATTTT CASSRTASNQPQHF
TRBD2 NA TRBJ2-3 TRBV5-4 TGTGCCAGCAGTTACGGACTAGCGGGATTCACAGATACGCAGTATTTT CASSYGLAGFTDTQYF